This TCR beta chain was identified in a study of blood T cells in healthy people across ages. In the study overall: Per two T cells, template switching captured roughly one barcoded beta molecule.

There were healthy Caucasian individuals from Russia, aged about 6 to 100, serving as donors. Germline loops: CDR1 DFQATT, CDR2 SNEGSKA (reference sequence). There are 13 residues in the CDR3. Trimming removed 0 bases from V and 9 bases from J, with 12 bases in between. Sample-barcoded 5' priming and a J-beta primer mix drove a second PCR of roughly 7 to 11 cycles. From the 5' RACE reads, TCRdb called clonotypes with MiXCR, one entry per CDR3 protein. The table shows under 800,000 distinct CDR3 sequences, with roughly 41% occurring only once. This TCR derives from a woman aged 55-75 years in good health. Source material: blood. V is TRBV20-1 and J is TRBJ2-1; D is undetermined. The CDR3 sequence is CSARELPGGEQFF. The CDR3 nucleotides are TGCAGTGCTAGAGAACTTCCCGGCGGTGAGCAGTTCTTC.